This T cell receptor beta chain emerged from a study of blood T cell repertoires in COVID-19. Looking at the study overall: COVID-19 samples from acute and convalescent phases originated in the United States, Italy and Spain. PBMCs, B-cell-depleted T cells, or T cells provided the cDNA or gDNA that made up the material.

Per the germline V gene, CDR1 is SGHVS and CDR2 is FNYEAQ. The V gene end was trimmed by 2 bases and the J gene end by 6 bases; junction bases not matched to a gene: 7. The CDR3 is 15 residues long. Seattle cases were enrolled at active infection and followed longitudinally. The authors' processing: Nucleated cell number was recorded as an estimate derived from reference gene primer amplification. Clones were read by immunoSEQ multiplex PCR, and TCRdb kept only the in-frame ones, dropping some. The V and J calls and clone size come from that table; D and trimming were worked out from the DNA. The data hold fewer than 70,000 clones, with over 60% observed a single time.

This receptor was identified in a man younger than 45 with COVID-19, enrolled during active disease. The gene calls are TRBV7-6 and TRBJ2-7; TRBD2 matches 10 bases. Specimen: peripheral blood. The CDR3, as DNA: TGTGCCAGCAGCTTACTAGCGGGAGTCCCCGGCGAGCAGTACTTC. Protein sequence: CASSLLAGVPGEQYF.